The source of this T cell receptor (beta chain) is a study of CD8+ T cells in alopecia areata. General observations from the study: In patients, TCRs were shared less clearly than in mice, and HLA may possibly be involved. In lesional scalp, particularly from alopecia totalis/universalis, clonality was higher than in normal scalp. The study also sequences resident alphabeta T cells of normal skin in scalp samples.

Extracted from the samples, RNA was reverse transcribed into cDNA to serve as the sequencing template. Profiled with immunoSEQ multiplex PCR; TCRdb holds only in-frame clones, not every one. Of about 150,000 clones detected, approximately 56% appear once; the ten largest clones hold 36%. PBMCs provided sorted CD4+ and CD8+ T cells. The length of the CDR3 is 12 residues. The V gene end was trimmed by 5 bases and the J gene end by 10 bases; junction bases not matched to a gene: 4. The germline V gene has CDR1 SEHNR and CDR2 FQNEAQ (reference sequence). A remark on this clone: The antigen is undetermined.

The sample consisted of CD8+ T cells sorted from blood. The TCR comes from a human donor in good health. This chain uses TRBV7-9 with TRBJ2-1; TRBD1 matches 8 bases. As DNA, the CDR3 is TGTGCCAGCAGCCCCGACAGGGGAGAGCAGTTCTTC. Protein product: CASSPDRGEQFF.